The 32 T cell receptor beta chains below all came from one sample that was sequenced in a study of blood T cell repertoires in COVID-19. Data came from immunoSEQ multiplex PCR; TCRdb stores just in-frame clones and leaves some out. The sample shows under 80,000 clones, around 86% of them seen only once. Sequenced input: peripheral blood. These receptors all come from a man between 70 and 80 years old with active COVID-19.

The chain recombines TRBV19 with TRBJ2-7; 7 bases are shared with TRBD1. Germline V gene lookup returns CDR1 LNHDA and CDR2 SQIVND (reference sequence). The CDR3 has 13 residues. The ends lost 6 bases at V and 5 bases at J; junction bases unmatched: 7. The CDR3 coding sequence is TGTGCCAGTAGCCCCGGGACAGAGAACGAGCAGTACTTC. Encoded protein: CASSPGTENEQYF.

The chain links TRBV2 to TRBJ2-3, with 7 bases fitting TRBD1. The CDR3 has 17 amino acids. The germline V gene encodes CDR1 SNHLY and CDR2 FYNNEI. Losses at the gene ends were 4 bases for V and 4 bases for J; bases not matched to a gene: 14. CDR3 residues: CASSGWVRHQGADTQYF. For the CDR3, the DNA is TGTGCCAGCAGTGGATGGGTGCGGCACCAGGGGGCAGATACGCAGTATTTT.

The J gene is TRBJ2-1, the V gene TRBV6-5; 9 nucleotides line up with TRBD1. This CDR3 has 15 residues. CDR1 MNHEY and CDR2 SVGAGI come from the germline V gene. V was pared by 10 bases and J by 6 bases, with 13 bases of the junction left unmatched. This chain's CDR3 is CATSLDRGKVNEQFF. For the CDR3, the DNA is TGTGCCACGTCACTAGACAGGGGGAAAGTCAATGAGCAGTTCTTC.

The rearrangement uses TRBV5-1 and TRBJ2-3; tentative D call: TRBD2 (5 bases). The V end was cut by 4 bases, the J end by 0 bases, with 15 bases between. This CDR3 has 16 amino acids. Germline V gene lookup returns CDR1 SGHRS and CDR2 YFSETQ. The CDR3 loop reads CASSGGVLTSTDTQYF. CDR3 nucleotides: TGCGCCAGCAGCGGAGGTGTACTGACTAGCACAGATACGCAGTATTTT.

The rearrangement joins TRBV28 to TRBJ2-6; D ambiguous. Between the trimmed V and J ends, which lost 6 bases and 2 bases, there was a span of 5 bases. The CDR3 extends over 13 amino acids. The V gene's germline CDR1 is MDHEN and CDR2 SYDVKM. This chain's CDR3 is CASRGPGANVLTF. CDR3 DNA sequence: TGTGCCAGCAGGGGCCCTGGGGCCAACGTCCTGACTTTC.

The rearrangement links TRBV7-3 to TRBJ1-4; 8 bases match TRBD1. V gave up 5 bases and J gave up 8 bases; unmatched junction bases: 10. The CDR3 sequence is 15 residues long. From germline, CDR1 is SGHTA and CDR2 FQGTGA. The CDR3 DNA reads TGTGCCAGCAGCCCCAGGACAGGGCGCGGGGAAAAACTGTTTTTT. Amino acid sequence: CASSPRTGRGEKLFF.

This sequence joins TRBV28 and TRBJ2-7, with D unclear. The CDR3 runs to 13 residues. Trimming took off 5 bases at V and 6 bases at J, with 14 bases between the two ends. Germline V lookup: CDR1 MDHEN, CDR2 SYDVKM. In DNA form, the CDR3 reads TGTGCCAGCAGTCCCCCCCAGACAATCGAGCAGTACTTC. It specifies CASSPPQTIEQYF.

The chain recombines TRBV28 with TRBJ2-1; 9 bases are a match to TRBD1. In germline, CDR1 is MDHEN, CDR2 SYDVKM. Unmatched junction bases numbered 16, after V lost 6 bases and J lost 4 bases. This CDR3 spans 18 amino acids. This CDR3 is CASSLGPGQGGPYNEQFF. DNA for the CDR3: TGTGCCAGCAGCCTGGGACCGGGACAGGGTGGCCCTTACAATGAGCAGTTCTTC.

The count of this clone is one. The chain is built from TRBV30 and TRBJ2-3, with TRBD1 matching over 12 bases. The junction had 5 bases not matched to a gene; V was cut back by 4 bases and J by 3 bases. CDR3 length: 15 residues. The germline V gene has CDR1 GTSNPN and CDR2 SVGIG (reference sequence). Here the CDR3 reads CAWTGTGGVTDTQYF. The CDR3 nucleotides are TGTGCCTGGACCGGGACAGGGGGCGTGACAGATACGCAGTATTTT.

The CDR3 nucleotides are TGTGCCAGCAGCCCCCCCCCAGGGTGGGACACCATATATTTT. Its protein product is CASSPPPGWDTIYF. This sequence joins TRBV5-6 and TRBJ1-3; D is possibly TRBD1 (5 bases). The V end was cut by 4 bases, the J end by 8 bases, with 16 bases between. CDR3 size: 14 residues. Germline assignment: CDR1 SGHDT and CDR2 YYEEEE. The full variable domain, completed using reference TRBV5-6 and TRBJ1-3, is DAGVTQSPTHLIKTRGQQVTLRCSPKSGHDTVSWYQQALGQGPQFIFQYYEEEERQRGNFPDRFSGHQFPNYSSELNVNALLLGDSALYLCASSPPPGWDTIYFGEGSWLTVV.

The CDR3 sequence: CASSEPSGRDKTQYF. As DNA, the CDR3 is TGTGCCAGCAGTGAGCCCAGCGGGAGAGACAAGACCCAGTACTTC. This rearrangement joins TRBV6-1 to TRBJ2-5, with TRBD2 identical over 8 bases. The CDR3 extends over 15 amino acids. CDR1 and CDR2 from the germline V gene are MNHNS and SASEGT. Trimming cost V 3 bases and J 6 bases; bases outside gene matches: 9.

This chain uses TRBV5-1 with TRBJ2-7; 14 positions match TRBD2. The CDR3 length is 15 residues. V was pared by 4 bases and J by 3 bases, with 3 bases of the junction left unmatched. The V gene's germline CDR1 is SGHRS and CDR2 YFSETQ. CDR3 protein: CASSPGLAGGYEQYF. CDR3 nucleotides: TGCGCCAGCAGCCCCGGACTAGCGGGGGGCTACGAGCAGTACTTC.

The chain uses TRBV9 and TRBJ2-7; 11 bases agree with TRBD2. CDR1 and CDR2 (germline): SGDLS, YYNGEE. The length of the CDR3 is 14 residues. The ends lost 2 bases at V and 6 bases at J; junction bases unmatched: 4. CDR3 residues: CASSVSGRAAEQYF. In nucleotides, the CDR3 is TGTGCCAGCAGCGTTAGCGGGAGGGCGGCCGAGCAGTACTTC.

This clone was seen just once. In nucleotides, the CDR3 is TGTGCCAGCAGAACCCAGGGTCAGGTGGGGGAGCTGTTTTTT. Translating gives CASRTQGQVGELFF. This chain connects TRBV7-2 to TRBJ2-2, with D maybe TRBD1 (5 bases). The V gene lost 6 bases and the J gene lost 8 bases, with 16 bases spanning the gap. Germline lookup yields CDR1 SGHTA and CDR2 FQGNSA. This CDR3 spans 14 amino acids.

This clone was observed a single time. The J gene is TRBJ2-2, the V gene TRBV4-2, with 8 bases identical to TRBD2. From germline, CDR1 is LGHNA and CDR2 YNFKEQ. V dropped 5 bases and J dropped 0; count of bases not matched to a gene: 2. This CDR3 contains 15 residues. The CDR3 here is CASSIAGTNTGELFF. Written as DNA, the CDR3 is TGTGCCAGCAGCATAGCGGGGACGAACACCGGGGAGCTGTTTTTT.

The CDR3 DNA sequence: TGTGCCAGTAGTCCGATTGACAGGGGGGCCAACTATGGCTACACCTTC. Encoded protein: CASSPIDRGANYGYTF. The chain is built from TRBV19 and TRBJ1-2, with 9 nucleotides matching TRBD1. The junction had 9 bases not matched to a gene; V was cut back by 5 bases and J by 2 bases. This CDR3 has 16 residues. Looked up from germline, CDR1 is LNHDA and CDR2 is SQIVND (reference sequence).

The V and J genes are TRBV28 and TRBJ1-4, with TRBD1 as a possible D gene (5 bases). The CDR3 length is 14 residues. Germline V lookup: CDR1 MDHEN, CDR2 SYDVKM. V gave up 3 bases and J gave up 7 bases, with 12 bases separating them. CDR3 amino acids: CASSLDGGGEKLFF. DNA for the CDR3: TGTGCCAGCAGTTTGGACGGGGGAGGTGAAAAACTGTTTTTT.

The chain links TRBV5-4 to TRBJ2-1, with TRBD2 identical over 7 bases. Germline CDR1 reads SGHNT; CDR2 reads YYREEE (reference sequence). V shed 6 bases and J 2 bases; nucleotides not matched to a gene: 5. The CDR3 totals 14 residues. In DNA, the CDR3 is TGTGCCAGCACCCGGGAGGCCACCTACAATGAGCAGTTCTTC. Protein product: CASTREATYNEQFF.

The chain uses TRBV28 and TRBJ1-2, with D unresolved. V lost 2 bases and J 0 bases, leaving 7 bases between the germline ends. Germline-derived CDR1 and CDR2 are MDHEN and SYDVKM. CDR3 length: 14 residues. The CDR3 spells CASSLVGANYGYTF. CDR3 bases: TGTGCCAGCAGTTTAGTCGGAGCTAACTATGGCTACACCTTC.

This sequence joins TRBV10-2 and TRBJ1-1; 9 positions match TRBD1. The CDR3 is 17 residues long. Germline V gene sequence: CDR1 WSHSY, CDR2 SAAADI. J gave up 6 bases and V 4 bases, and 15 bases lay outside the gene matches. This CDR3 reads CASSGTGQGGGSAEAFF. The CDR3 DNA reads TGCGCCAGCAGTGGGACGGGACAGGGAGGGGGAAGCGCTGAAGCTTTCTTT.

This sequence joins TRBV28 and TRBJ2-1; D remains unclear. Germline CDR1 MDHEN, CDR2 SYDVKM. CDR3 length: 15 amino acids. Trimming left V 6 bases short and J 0 bases short, with 12 bases between. CDR3 residues: CASSPQVHSYNEQFF. The CDR3, as DNA: TGTGCCAGCAGCCCTCAGGTGCACTCCTACAATGAGCAGTTCTTC.

With regard to this clone: Germline is not matched at one junction end, which may reflect a read error. The chain has TRBV2 and TRBJ2-3; perhaps TRBD2 as D (6 bases). The CDR3 is 13 residues long. Germline V gene sequence: CDR1 SNHLY, CDR2 FYNNEI. This chain's CDR3 is CASSPRGLAVGDF. The CDR3 nucleotides read TGTGCCAGCAGCCCCCGGGGCTTAGCGGTGGGGGACTTT.

The gene calls are TRBV4-2 and TRBJ2-5, with TRBD2 matching 10 bases. The CDR3 has 17 amino acids. Germline CDR1 and CDR2: LGHNA and YNFKEQ. V lost 0 bases, J lost 5 bases, and 9 bases stayed unmatched. CDR3 in DNA: TGTGCCAGCAGCCAAGATCTTGCTAGCGGGAGCCGGGAGACCCAGTACTTC. Protein sequence: CASSQDLASGSRETQYF.

The chain employs TRBV7-9 and TRBJ2-7, with TRBD2 matching over 9 bases. The CDR3 is 13 residues long. Germline V gene sequence: CDR1 SEHNR, CDR2 FQNEAQ (reference sequence). J lost 3 bases, V lost 8 bases, and 5 bases had no gene match. DNA of the CDR3: TGTGCCAGCGGCGGACTAGCGCTCTACGAGCAGTACTTC. Protein sequence: CASGGLALYEQYF.

This clone came up once. The chain combines TRBV11-3 with TRBJ2-7; perhaps TRBD2 as D (5 bases). Germline V gene lookup returns CDR1 SGHNT and CDR2 YENEEA. The germline V and J ends were trimmed by 4 bases and 5 bases, with 12 bases remaining between them. CDR3 length: 13 amino acids. The CDR3 coding sequence is TGTGCCAGCAGCTCCTCGACGCGGGACGAGCAGTACTTC. Amino acids: CASSSSTRDEQYF. Looking up the rest from reference TRBV11-3 and TRBJ2-7 gives the full variable domain: EAGVVQSPRYKIIEKKQPVAFWCNPISGHNTLYWYLQNLGQGPELLIRYENEEAVDDSQLPKDRFSAERLKGVDSTLKIQPAELGDSAVYLCASSSSTRDEQYFGPGTRLTVT.

This clone showed up just once. V and J are TRBV5-4 and TRBJ1-6; 7 bases are shared with TRBD1. The CDR3 length is 13 residues. The V gene's germline CDR1 is SGHNT and CDR2 YYREEE (reference sequence). V lost 9 bases, J lost 7 bases, and 7 bases stayed unmatched. CDR3 loop: CAISQGSNSPLHF. CDR3 DNA sequence: TGTGCCATCTCACAGGGGAGCAATTCACCCCTCCACTTT.

This clone has a single count. J is TRBJ2-7 and V is TRBV19; D gene uncertain. CDR3 length equals 15 residues. Germline CDR1 is LNHDA and CDR2 is SQIVND (reference sequence). V lost 7 bases and J 5 bases, leaving 21 bases between the germline ends. CDR3 loop: CASTLGGSYLDEQYF. In DNA form, the CDR3 reads TGTGCCAGTACCCTAGGCGGCAGTTACCTGGACGAGCAGTACTTC. Full variable domain (missing parts from reference TRBV19 and TRBJ2-7): DGGITQSPKYLFRKEGQNVTLSCEQNLNHDAMYWYRQDPGQGLRLIYYSQIVNDFQKGDIAEGYSVSREKKESFPLTVTSAQKNPTAFYLCASTLGGSYLDEQYFGPGTRLTVT.

The genes are TRBV6-5 and TRBJ2-7; 8 bases align to TRBD1. The J segment lost 7 bases and the V segment lost 6 bases, leaving 11 bases of the junction unmatched. CDR1 and CDR2 from the germline V gene are MNHEY and SVGAGI. The CDR3 is 14 residues long. The CDR3 bases are TGTGCCAGCAGGCCGGGACAGGAGGCGGGAGAGCAGTACTTC. Its translation is CASRPGQEAGEQYF.

V usage is TRBV5-1 and J usage is TRBJ2-7; no firm D call. Germline loops: CDR1 SGHRS, CDR2 YFSETQ. Trimming took off 4 bases at V and 4 bases at J, with 9 bases between the two ends. The CDR3 consists of 12 residues. The DNA of the CDR3 is TGCGCCAGCAGCAGGAGCCCGTACGAGCAGTACTTC. Its translation: CASSRSPYEQYF.

CDR3 protein: CAISGGDPTDTQYF. The DNA for the CDR3 is TGTGCCATCTCGGGGGGGGACCCCACAGATACGCAGTATTTT. This chain joins TRBV10-3 and TRBJ2-3; 8 bases map to TRBD2. This CDR3 region has 14 residues. The V and J ends lost 8 bases and 2 bases, in that order; junction bases with no gene match: 6. In germline, CDR1 is ENHRY, CDR2 SYGVKD.

V usage is TRBV6-5 and J usage is TRBJ2-7; 10 bases are a match to TRBD2. The CDR3 length is 15 residues. The ends lost 6 bases at V and 7 bases at J; junction bases unmatched: 12. Germline V gene sequence: CDR1 MNHEY, CDR2 SVGAGI. CDR3 sequence reads: CASRAELAGSGEQYF. The CDR3 bases are TGTGCCAGCAGGGCAGAACTAGCGGGATCGGGTGAGCAGTACTTC.

This rearrangement joins TRBV30 to TRBJ1-1; 8 bases are shared with TRBD1. This CDR3 is built from 16 residues. Trimming removed 0 bases from V and 3 bases from J; junction bases left unmatched: 9. Germline V gives CDR1 GTSNPN, CDR2 SVGIG (reference sequence). This chain's CDR3 is CAWSVSAGGVDTEAFF. The CDR3, as DNA: TGTGCCTGGAGTGTTAGCGCAGGGGGCGTTGACACTGAAGCTTTCTTT. The full variable domain, with the rest looked up from reference TRBV30 and TRBJ1-1, is SQTIHQWPATLVQPVGSPLSLECTVEGTSNPNLYWYRQAAGRGLQLLFYSVGIGQISSEVPQNLSASRPQDRQFILSSKKLLLSDSGFYLCAWSVSAGGVDTEAFFGQGTRLTVV.